The clone carrying this T cell receptor beta chain was seen only once. This sample stems from a study of technical replicates of blood from a handful of donors. The CDR3 covers 13 residues. Germline CDR1 reads LNHNV; CDR2 reads YYDKDF (reference sequence). The germline V and J ends were trimmed by 0 bases and 7 bases, with 6 bases remaining between them. Measured with immunoSEQ multiplex PCR; TCRdb has only the in-frame clones, and not every one. There are about 97,000 clones in the sample; approximately 94% occur only once, and 0.33% lies in the top ten. The chain employs TRBV15 and TRBJ2-2; D unresolved. Specimen: T cells isolated from PBMCs. The sequence came from a human donor in good health. The CDR3 nucleotides read TGTGCCACCAGCAGAGAGGTAGACGGGGAGCTGTTTTTT. Translated: CATSREVDGELFF. The full variable domain, with the rest looked up from reference TRBV15 and TRBJ2-2, is DAMVIQNPRYQVTQFGKPVTLSCSQTLNHNVMYWYQQKSSQAPKLLFHYYDKDFNNEADTPDNFQSRRPNTSFCFLDIRSPGLGDTAMYLCATSREVDGELFFGEGSRLTVL.